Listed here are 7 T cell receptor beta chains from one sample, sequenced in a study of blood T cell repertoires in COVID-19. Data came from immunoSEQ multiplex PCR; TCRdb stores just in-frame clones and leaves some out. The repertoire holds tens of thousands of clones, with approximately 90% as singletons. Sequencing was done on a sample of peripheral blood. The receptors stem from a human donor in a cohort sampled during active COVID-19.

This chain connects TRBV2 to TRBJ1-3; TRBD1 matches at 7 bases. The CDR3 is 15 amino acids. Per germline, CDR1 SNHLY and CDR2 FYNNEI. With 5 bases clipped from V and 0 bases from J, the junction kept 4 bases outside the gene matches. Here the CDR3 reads CASSPQGGSGNTIYF. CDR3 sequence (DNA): TGTGCCAGCAGTCCCCAGGGGGGCTCTGGAAACACCATATATTTT. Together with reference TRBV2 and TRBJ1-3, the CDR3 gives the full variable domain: EPEVTQTPSHQVTQMGQEVILRCVPISNHLYFYWYRQILGQKVEFLVSFYNNEISEKSEIFDDQFSVERPDGSNFTLKIRSTKLEDSAMYFCASSPQGGSGNTIYFGEGSWLTVV.

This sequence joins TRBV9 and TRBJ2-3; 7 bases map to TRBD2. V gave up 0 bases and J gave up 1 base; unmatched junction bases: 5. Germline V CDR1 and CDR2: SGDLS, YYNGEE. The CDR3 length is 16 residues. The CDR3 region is CASSVVPSGGTDTQYF. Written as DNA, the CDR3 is TGTGCCAGCAGCGTAGTCCCTAGCGGAGGCACAGATACGCAGTATTTT.

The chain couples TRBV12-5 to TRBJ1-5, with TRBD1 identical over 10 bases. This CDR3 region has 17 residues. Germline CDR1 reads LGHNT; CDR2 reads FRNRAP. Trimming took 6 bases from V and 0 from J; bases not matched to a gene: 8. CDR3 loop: CASGDARDRGSNQPQHF. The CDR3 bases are TGTGCTAGTGGGGATGCCCGGGACAGGGGTAGCAATCAGCCCCAGCATTTT.

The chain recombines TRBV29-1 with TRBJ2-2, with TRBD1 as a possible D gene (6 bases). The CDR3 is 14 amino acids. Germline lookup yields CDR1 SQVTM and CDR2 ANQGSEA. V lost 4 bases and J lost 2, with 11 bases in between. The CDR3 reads CSVVGTLNTGELFF. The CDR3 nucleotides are TGCAGCGTTGTTGGGACACTTAACACCGGGGAGCTGTTTTTT.

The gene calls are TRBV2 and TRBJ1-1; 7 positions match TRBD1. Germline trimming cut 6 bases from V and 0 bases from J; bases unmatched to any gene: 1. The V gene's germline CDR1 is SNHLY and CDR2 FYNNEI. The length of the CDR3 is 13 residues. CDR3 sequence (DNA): TGTGCCAGCAGGGGACAGATGAACACTGAAGCTTTCTTT. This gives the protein CASRGQMNTEAFF.

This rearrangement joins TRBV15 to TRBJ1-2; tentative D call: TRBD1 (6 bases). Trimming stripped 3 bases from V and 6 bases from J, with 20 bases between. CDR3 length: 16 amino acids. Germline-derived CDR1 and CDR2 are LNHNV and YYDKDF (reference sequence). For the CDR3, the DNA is TGTGCCACCAGCAGGGGGGACAAGGTGGAGAAGCATGGCTACACCTTC. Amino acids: CATSRGDKVEKHGYTF.

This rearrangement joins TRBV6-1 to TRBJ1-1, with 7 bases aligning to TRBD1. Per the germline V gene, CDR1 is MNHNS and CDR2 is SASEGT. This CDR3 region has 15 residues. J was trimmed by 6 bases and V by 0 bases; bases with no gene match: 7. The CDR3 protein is CASSEATGVMAEAFF. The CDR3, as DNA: TGTGCCAGCAGTGAAGCCACAGGGGTAATGGCTGAAGCTTTCTTT.